The present TCR beta chain was sequenced within a study of molecular identifiers for immune sequencing clone quantification. Study details: Sequencing covered four of five parts into which replicate RNA from about 20,000 or 100,000 naive CD8 cells was split. Points from the study as a whole: Over 98% of effector molecules, but under 1% in naive cells, were held by clones with more than 20 RNA copies.

CDR1 and CDR2 (germline): SQVTM, ANQGSEA. This CDR3 is built from 13 residues. TCRdb used MiXCR to reprocess the PCR reads, holding one entry per CDR3 protein. Among just under 650,000 distinct CDR3 sequences listed, around 20% were seen once. Note on this clonotype: Its specificity is not known. A much larger clone differs by one base, so this may be a read error.

The source of this sequence is a human donor in good health. Some libraries in this study had Jurkat cell RNA spiked in. The chain is built from TRBV29-1 and TRBJ1-3; no reliable D call. The sequencing input was naive CD8+ T cells from blood, with Jurkat cell RNA spiked in. Subset meaning: FACS-sorted CD8+CD4-CCR7+CD45RA+ naive T cells. CDR3 nucleotide sequence: TGCGGCGTTGATCCGGACGCCGGAAACACCATATATTTT. Amino acids: CGVDPDAGNTIYF.